What follows are 2 T cell receptor beta chains derived from one specimen sequenced in a study of tumor-infiltrating lymphocytes in primary liver carcinoma. Unsorted bulk tissue (20-30 mg) underwent RNA and DNA co-extraction. Reverse transcription of around 0.45 ug total RNA with a constant-region primer produced TCR beta cDNA. The TCR beta library was amplified through three nested multiplex PCR rounds in a modified ARM-PCR procedure. The study ran its first two PCR rounds for around 10 cycles each, using TRBV1-TRBV30 forward primers and a C-beta reverse primer. TCRdb fed the multiplex PCR reads into MiXCR, producing one record per CDR3 protein. The sample has around 29,000 distinct CDR3 sequences; about 71% are singletons. The source material was liver tumor tissue from sampling region 3. The subset was: tumor region T3, left-lateral pole. The receptor source for this set is a woman between 25 and 40 years old with primary liver carcinoma and hepatitis B virus infection.

As regards this clonotype: One end of the junction fails to match germline, which may point to a read error. The chain joins TRBV4-3 to TRBJ2-7; D not resolved. The CDR3 spans 18 residues. Germline CDR1 is LGHNA and CDR2 is YSLEER. The CDR3 sequence: CASSQAVTKGHISYEQYF. The CDR3 DNA sequence: TGCGCCAGTAGCCAAGCTGTGACGAAGGGTCACATTAGCTACGAGCAGTACTTC.

A word on this clonotype: It may be a read error: a sequence one base away is much more abundant. The gene calls are TRBV11-2 and TRBJ2-1, with 8 bases identical to TRBD2. J gave up 6 bases and V 5 bases, and 6 bases lay outside the gene matches. This CDR3 spans 14 amino acids. Germline V CDR1 and CDR2: SGHAT, FQNNGV. The CDR3, as DNA: TGTGCCAGCAGCATCGGACTAGCTAGCAATGAGCAGTTCTTC. Translation gives CASSIGLASNEQFF. Complete variable domain (other parts from reference TRBV11-2 and TRBJ2-1): EAGVAQSPRYKIIEKRQSVAFWCNPISGHATLYWYQQILGQGPKLLIQFQNNGVVDDSQLPKDRFSAERLKGVDSTLKIQPAKLEDSAVYLCASSIGLASNEQFFGPGTRLTVL.